One TCR beta chain is described in this entry. A much larger clone lies one base from this, so it may be a read error. V shed 4 bases and J 1 base; nucleotides not matched to a gene: 3. There are 14 residues in the CDR3. Germline V gene sequence: CDR1 SGHNT, CDR2 YYREEE (reference sequence). The sample is drawn from a study of shared clonotypes between healthy human individuals. Data came from immunoSEQ multiplex PCR; TCRdb stores just in-frame clones and leaves some out. The sample records about 510,000 clones, approximately 79% being singletons. It was around 100 million PBMCs that unsorted samples used for genomic DNA.

This TCR was recovered from a woman aged 40 to 49 in good health. Some clones in this sample may be carry-over from other donors' samples. Sequences were obtained from PBMCs. V is TRBV5-4 and J is TRBJ1-1; 8 bases match TRBD1. The DNA of the CDR3 is TGTGCCAGCAGCACCGGGACAGGGAACACTGAAGCTTTCTTT. It yields the protein CASSTGTGNTEAFF.